This T cell receptor (beta chain) was documented in a study of PD-L1 blockade in urothelial cancer. About the study: Beginning in about 2014, patients received atezolizumab, given as 1,200 mg intravenously every 3 weeks. Once treatment had started, blood was analyzed at 3 weeks (second dose) and again at 6 weeks.

The table came from immunoSEQ multiplex PCR; TCRdb's copy has only in-frame clones and leaves some out. The sample yields approximately 80,000 clones, roughly 87% seen once. Looked up from germline, CDR1 is LNHNV and CDR2 is YYDKDF (reference sequence). V gave up 5 bases and J gave up 5 bases, with 12 bases separating them. The CDR3 extends over 13 amino acids. The material sequenced was PBMCs, taken around atezolizumab (anti-PD-L1) treatment. This chain links TRBV15 with TRBJ2-5, with D perhaps matching TRBD2 (5 bases). This sequence was found in a man aged 70-80 years with urothelial cancer. CDR3 DNA: TGTGCCACCAGCCCGCGTAGGGAGGAGACCCAGTACTTC. It is translated as CATSPRREETQYF.